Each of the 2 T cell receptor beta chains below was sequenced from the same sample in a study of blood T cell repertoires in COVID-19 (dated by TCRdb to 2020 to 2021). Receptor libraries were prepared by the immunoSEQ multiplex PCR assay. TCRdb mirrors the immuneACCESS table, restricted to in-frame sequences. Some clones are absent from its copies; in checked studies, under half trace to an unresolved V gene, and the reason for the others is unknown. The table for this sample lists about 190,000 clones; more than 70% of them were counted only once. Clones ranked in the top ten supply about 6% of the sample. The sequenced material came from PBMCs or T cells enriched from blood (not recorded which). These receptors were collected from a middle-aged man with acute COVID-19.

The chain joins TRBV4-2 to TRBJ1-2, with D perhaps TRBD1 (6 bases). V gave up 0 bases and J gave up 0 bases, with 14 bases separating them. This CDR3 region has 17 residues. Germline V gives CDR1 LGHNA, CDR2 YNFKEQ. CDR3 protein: CASSQDLSRGANYGYTF. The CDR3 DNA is TGTGCCAGCAGCCAAGATTTAAGCAGGGGAGCTAACTATGGCTACACCTTC.

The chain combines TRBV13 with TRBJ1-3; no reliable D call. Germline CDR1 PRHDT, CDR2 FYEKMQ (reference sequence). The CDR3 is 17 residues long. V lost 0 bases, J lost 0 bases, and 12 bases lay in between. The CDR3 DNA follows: TGTGCCAGCAGCTTAGGAACGGGATTCATCTCTGGAAACACCATATATTTT. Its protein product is CASSLGTGFISGNTIYF.